The clone carrying this T cell receptor beta chain showed up just once. Its target is unknown. Sorting from PBMCs produced CD4+ and CD8+ T cells. Investigators isolated RNA and reverse transcribed it into cDNA to act as the sequencing template. Data came from immunoSEQ multiplex PCR; TCRdb stores just in-frame clones and leaves some out. The sample yields about 110,000 clones, 59% seen once. The sample is drawn from a study of CD8+ T cells in alopecia areata. Study-wide findings and caveats: Sequencing of scalp tissue also captures the resident alphabeta T cells of normal skin. Higher clonality than in normal scalp was seen in lesional scalp, especially alopecia totalis/universalis.

Looked up from germline, CDR1 is SGDLS and CDR2 is YYNGEE. Losses at the gene ends were 0 bases for V and 6 bases for J; bases not matched to a gene: 3. This CDR3 comprises 15 residues. This TCR came from a human donor in good health. Specimen: CD8+ T cells sorted from blood. The rearrangement links TRBV9 to TRBJ1-6; 7 bases fit TRBD1. CDR3 sequence reads: CASSVGTGSNSPLHF. CDR3 DNA sequence: TGTGCCAGCAGCGTAGGGACAGGATCTAATTCACCCCTCCACTTT. Drawing the rest from reference TRBV9 and TRBJ1-6, the complete variable domain is DSGVTQTPKHLITATGQRVTLRCSPRSGDLSVYWYQQSLDQGLQFLIQYYNGEERAKGNILERFSAQQFPDLHSELNLSSLELGDSALYFCASSVGTGSNSPLHFGNGTRLTVT.